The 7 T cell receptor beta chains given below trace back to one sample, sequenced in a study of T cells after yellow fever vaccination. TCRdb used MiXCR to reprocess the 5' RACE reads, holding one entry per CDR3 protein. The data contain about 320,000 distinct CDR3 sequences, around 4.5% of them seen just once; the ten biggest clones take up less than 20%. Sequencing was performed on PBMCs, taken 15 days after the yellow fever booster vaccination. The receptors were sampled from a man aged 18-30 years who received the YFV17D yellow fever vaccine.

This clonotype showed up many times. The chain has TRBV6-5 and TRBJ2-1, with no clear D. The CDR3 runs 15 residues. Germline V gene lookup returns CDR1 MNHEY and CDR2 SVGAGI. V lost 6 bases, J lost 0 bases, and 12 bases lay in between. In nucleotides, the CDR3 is TGTGCCAGCAGAGCTTCGAAGAGCTCCTACAATGAGCAGTTCTTC. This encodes CASRASKSSYNEQFF.

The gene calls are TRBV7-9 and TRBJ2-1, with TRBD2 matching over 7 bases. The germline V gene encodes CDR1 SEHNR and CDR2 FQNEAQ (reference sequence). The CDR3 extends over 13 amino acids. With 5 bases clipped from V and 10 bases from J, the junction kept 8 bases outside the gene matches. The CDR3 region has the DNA TGTGCCAGCAGCCTGGAGGCGGGGGTGGAGCAGTTCTTC. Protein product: CASSLEAGVEQFF. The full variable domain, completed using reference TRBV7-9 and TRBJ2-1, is DTGVSQNPRHKITKRGQNVTFRCDPISEHNRLYWYRQTLGQGPEFLTYFQNEAQLEKSRLLSDRFSAERPKGSFSTLEIQRTEQGDSAMYLCASSLEAGVEQFFGPGTRLTVL.

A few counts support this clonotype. The CDR3 nucleotides are TGCAGTGCTAGTCAGGGGACGGGGGAAAAACTGTTTTTT. Translated, it gives CSASQGTGEKLFF. The rearrangement links TRBV20-1 to TRBJ1-4; possibly TRBD1 for D (6 bases). V shed 3 bases and J shed 8 bases, with 13 bases lying between them. The germline V gene has CDR1 DFQATT and CDR2 SNEGSKA (reference sequence). The CDR3 consists of 13 residues.

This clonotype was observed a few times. The CDR3 DNA follows: TGCGCCAGCAGCCAAGAAGGGGGTTGGAATTCACCCCTCCACTTT. Protein product: CASSQEGGWNSPLHF. The gene calls are TRBV4-3 and TRBJ1-6; D possibly corresponds to TRBD1 (6 bases). V lost 0 bases and J 7 bases, leaving 10 bases between the germline ends. The V gene's germline CDR1 is LGHNA and CDR2 YSLEER. There are 15 residues in the CDR3.

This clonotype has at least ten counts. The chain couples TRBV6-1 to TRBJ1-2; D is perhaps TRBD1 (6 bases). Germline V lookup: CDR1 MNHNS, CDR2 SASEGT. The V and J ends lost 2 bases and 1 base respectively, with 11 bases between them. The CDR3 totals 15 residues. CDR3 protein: CASSEHRAVNYGYTF. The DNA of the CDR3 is TGTGCCAGCAGTGAACACAGGGCGGTTAACTATGGCTACACCTTC.

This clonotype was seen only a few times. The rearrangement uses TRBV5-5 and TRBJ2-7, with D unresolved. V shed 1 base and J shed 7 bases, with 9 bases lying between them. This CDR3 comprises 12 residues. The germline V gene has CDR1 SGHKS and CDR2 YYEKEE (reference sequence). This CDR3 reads CASSLFVGEQYV. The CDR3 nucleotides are TGTGCCAGCAGCTTGTTCGTGGGAGAGCAGTACGTC.

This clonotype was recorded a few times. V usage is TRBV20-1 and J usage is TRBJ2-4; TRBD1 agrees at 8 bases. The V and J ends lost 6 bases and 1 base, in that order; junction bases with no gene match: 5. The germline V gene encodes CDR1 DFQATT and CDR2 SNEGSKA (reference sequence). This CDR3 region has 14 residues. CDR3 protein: CSASGGSAKNIQYF. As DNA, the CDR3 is TGCAGTGCCTCAGGGGGCTCGGCCAAAAACATTCAGTACTTC.